In its sample, the clone carrying this T cell receptor beta chain was seen a few times. The antigen is unknown. Losses at the gene ends were 4 bases for V and 3 bases for J; bases not matched to a gene: 3. The CDR3 extends over 14 amino acids. The germline CDR1 and CDR2 sequences are SGHRS and YFSETQ. This entry is derived from a study of T cells after yellow fever vaccination. Broader study findings: Clones that expanded after primary vaccination mostly reappeared after the booster (roughly 97% CD4, roughly 90% CD8). Though weaker, the secondary response peaked faster, on day 5 versus 15. The study noted that FACS-sorted repertoires could contain abundant clonotypes contaminating from the bulk population.

A single record per CDR3 protein comes from TCRdb applying MiXCR to the 5' RACE reads. The data show just under 600,000 distinct CDR3 sequences, approximately 12% seen once. This TCR was sampled from a man younger than 45 who received the YFV17D yellow fever vaccine. The chain recombines TRBV5-1 with TRBJ2-3; 9 bases agree with TRBD2. The sequences come from PBMCs, collected on the day of the yellow fever booster vaccination. The CDR3 sequence is CASSGGRATDTQYF. In DNA, the CDR3 is TGCGCCAGCAGCGGCGGGAGGGCGACAGATACGCAGTATTTT.